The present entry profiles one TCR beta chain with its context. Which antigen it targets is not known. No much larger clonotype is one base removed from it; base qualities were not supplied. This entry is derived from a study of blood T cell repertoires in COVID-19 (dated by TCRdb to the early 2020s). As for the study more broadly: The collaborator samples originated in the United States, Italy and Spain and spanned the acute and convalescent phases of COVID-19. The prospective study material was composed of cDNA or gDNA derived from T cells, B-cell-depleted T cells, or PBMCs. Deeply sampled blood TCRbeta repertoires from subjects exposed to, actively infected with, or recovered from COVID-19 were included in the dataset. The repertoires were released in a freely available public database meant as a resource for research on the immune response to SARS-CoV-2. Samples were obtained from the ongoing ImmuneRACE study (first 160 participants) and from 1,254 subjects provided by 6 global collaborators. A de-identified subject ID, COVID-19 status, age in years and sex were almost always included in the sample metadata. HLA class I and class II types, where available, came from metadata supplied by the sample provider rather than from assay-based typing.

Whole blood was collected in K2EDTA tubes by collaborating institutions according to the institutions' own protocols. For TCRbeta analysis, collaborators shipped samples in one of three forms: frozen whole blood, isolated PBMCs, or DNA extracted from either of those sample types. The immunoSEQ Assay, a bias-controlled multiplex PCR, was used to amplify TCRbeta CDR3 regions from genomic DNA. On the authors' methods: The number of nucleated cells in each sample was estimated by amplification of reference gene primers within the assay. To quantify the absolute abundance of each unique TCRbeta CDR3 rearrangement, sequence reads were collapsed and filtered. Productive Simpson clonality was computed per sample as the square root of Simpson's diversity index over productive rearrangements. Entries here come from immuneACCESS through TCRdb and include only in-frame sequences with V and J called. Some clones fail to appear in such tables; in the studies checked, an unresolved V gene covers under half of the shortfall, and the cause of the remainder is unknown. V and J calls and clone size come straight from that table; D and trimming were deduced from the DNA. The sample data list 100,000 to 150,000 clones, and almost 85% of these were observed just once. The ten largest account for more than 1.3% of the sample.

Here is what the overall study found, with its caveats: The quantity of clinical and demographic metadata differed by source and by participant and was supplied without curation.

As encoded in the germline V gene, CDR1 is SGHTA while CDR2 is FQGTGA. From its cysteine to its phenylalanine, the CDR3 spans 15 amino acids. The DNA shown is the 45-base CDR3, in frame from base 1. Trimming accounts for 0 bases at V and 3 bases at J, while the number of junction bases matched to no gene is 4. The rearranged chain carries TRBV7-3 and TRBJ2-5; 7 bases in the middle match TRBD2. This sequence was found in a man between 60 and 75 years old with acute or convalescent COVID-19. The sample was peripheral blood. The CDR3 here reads CASSLTGGLEETQYF. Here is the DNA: TGTGCCAGCAGCTTAACGGGAGGACTAGAAGAGACCCAGTACTTC.